Below are 6 T cell receptor beta chains sequenced from a single sample in a study of brain T cells in children with intractable seizures. The time point: blood from clinic visit 5 months post-surgery; TSC patient then seizure free. The repertoire was sequenced with immunoSEQ multiplex PCR; TCRdb's copy has only in-frame clones and lacks some. The sample records 300,000 to 400,000 clones, 85% to 95% being singletons. The input for sequencing was peripheral blood, taken 4 to 5 months after surgery. Every receptor here comes from a boy in the first two years of life with tuberous sclerosis and intractable seizures.

In this sample, this clone turned up a few times. CDR3 residues: CASSFDGEAFF. The CDR3 nucleotides read TGCGCCAGCAGCTTCGACGGTGAAGCTTTCTTT. The genes are TRBV5-1 and TRBJ1-1; no definite D call. Germline CDR1 SGHRS, CDR2 YFSETQ. Trimming took off 2 bases at V and 7 bases at J, with 6 bases between the two ends. There are 11 residues in the CDR3.

The table lists this clone with a count of one. The chain carries TRBV2 and TRBJ1-2; D not certain. The CDR3 loop spans 12 amino acids. Germline V gene data show CDR1 as SNHLY and CDR2 as FYNNEI. The V end lost 4 bases, the J end lost 1 base, and 4 bases lay between the germline ends. The CDR3 bases are TGTGCCAGCAGTGGTCATAACTATGGCTACACCTTC. Amino acids: CASSGHNYGYTF.

The chain has TRBV4-1 and TRBJ2-7, with 10 nucleotides matching TRBD2. The V gene's germline CDR1 is MGHRA and CDR2 YSYEKL. Unmatched junction bases numbered 1, after V lost 0 bases and J lost 2 bases. CDR3 length: 15 residues. The CDR3 DNA reads as TGCGCCAGCAGCCAAGAAACTAGCGGGACCTACGAGCAGTACTTC. Translating gives CASSQETSGTYEQYF.

The rearrangement joins TRBV3-1 (or the pseudogene TRBV3-2) to TRBJ1-3; the D is unclear. The CDR3 consists of 14 residues. V gave up 4 bases and J gave up 0 bases, with 7 bases separating them. CDR1 LGHDT and CDR2 YNNKEL come from the germline V gene (reference sequence). CDR3: CASSRVSSGNTIYF. CDR3 coding DNA: TGTGCCAGCAGCCGGGTGAGCTCTGGAAACACCATATATTTT.

The chain uses TRBV5-1 and TRBJ2-5, with D tentatively TRBD2 (7 bases). The V end was cut by 0 bases, the J end by 4 bases, with 16 bases between. CDR1 and CDR2 from the germline V gene are SGHRS and YFSETQ. The CDR3 has 16 residues. The CDR3 coding sequence is TGCGCCAGCAGCTTGGAAGGTGGGGGGGCGCGAGAGACCCAGTACTTC. Its translation: CASSLEGGGARETQYF.

The V and J genes are TRBV7-9 and TRBJ2-5, with a tentative D call TRBD2 (5 bases). Trimming pared 1 base from V and 5 bases from J, leaving 14 bases between. CDR3 length: 15 amino acids. Germline assignment: CDR1 SEHNR and CDR2 FQNEAQ (reference sequence). Written as DNA, the CDR3 is TGTGCCAGCAGCTTAGGGGTCCTAGCCCTGGAGACCCAGTACTTC. Amino acids: CASSLGVLALETQYF.